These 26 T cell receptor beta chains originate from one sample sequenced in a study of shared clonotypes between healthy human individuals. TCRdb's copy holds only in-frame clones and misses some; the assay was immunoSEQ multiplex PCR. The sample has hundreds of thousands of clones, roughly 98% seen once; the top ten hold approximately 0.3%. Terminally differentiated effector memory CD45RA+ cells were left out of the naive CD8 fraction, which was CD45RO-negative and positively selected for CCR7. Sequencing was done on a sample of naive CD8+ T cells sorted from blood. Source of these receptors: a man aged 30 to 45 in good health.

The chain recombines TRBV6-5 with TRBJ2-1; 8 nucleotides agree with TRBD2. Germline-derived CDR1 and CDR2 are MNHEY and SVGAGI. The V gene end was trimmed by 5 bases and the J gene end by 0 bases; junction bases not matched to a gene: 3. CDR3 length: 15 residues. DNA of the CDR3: TGTGCCAGCAGTACCCTAGCGGGCTCCTACAATGAGCAGTTCTTC. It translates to CASSTLAGSYNEQFF.

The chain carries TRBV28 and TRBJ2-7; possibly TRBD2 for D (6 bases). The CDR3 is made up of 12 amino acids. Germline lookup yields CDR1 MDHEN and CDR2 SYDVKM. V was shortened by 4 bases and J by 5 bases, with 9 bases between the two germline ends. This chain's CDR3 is CASSWGVNEQYF. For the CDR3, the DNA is TGTGCCAGCAGTTGGGGGGTAAACGAGCAGTACTTC. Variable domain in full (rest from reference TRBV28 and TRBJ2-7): DVKVTQSSRYLVKRTGEKVFLECVQDMDHENMFWYRQDPGLGLRLIYFSYDVKMKEKGDIPEGYSVSREKKERFSLILESASTNQTSMYLCASSWGVNEQYFGPGTRLTVT.

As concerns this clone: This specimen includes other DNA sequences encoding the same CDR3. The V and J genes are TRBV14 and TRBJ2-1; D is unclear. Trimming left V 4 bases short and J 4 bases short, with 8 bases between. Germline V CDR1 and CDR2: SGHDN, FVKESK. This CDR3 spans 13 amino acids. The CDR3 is CASSLEGYNEQFF. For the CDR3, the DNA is TGTGCCAGCAGCCTAGAAGGGTACAATGAGCAGTTCTTC.

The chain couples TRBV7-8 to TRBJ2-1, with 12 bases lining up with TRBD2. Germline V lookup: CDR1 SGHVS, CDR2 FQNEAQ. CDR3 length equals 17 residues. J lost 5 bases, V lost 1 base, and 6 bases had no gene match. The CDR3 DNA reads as TGTGCCAGCAGCTTAGGTAGTAGGACTAGCGGGAACAATGAGCAGTTCTTC. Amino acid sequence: CASSLGSRTSGNNEQFF.

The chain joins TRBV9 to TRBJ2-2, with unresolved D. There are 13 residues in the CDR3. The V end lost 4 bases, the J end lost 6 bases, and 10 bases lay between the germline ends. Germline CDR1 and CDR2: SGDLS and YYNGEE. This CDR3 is CASSPPQPGELFF. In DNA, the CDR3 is TGTGCCAGCAGCCCCCCCCAGCCCGGGGAGCTGTTTTTT. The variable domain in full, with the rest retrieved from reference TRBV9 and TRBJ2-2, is DSGVTQTPKHLITATGQRVTLRCSPRSGDLSVYWYQQSLDQGLQFLIQYYNGEERAKGNILERFSAQQFPDLHSELNLSSLELGDSALYFCASSPPQPGELFFGEGSRLTVL.

The CDR3 spells CASSIGGSDGYTF. The CDR3 nucleotides are TGTGCCAGTAGTATCGGAGGGAGCGATGGCTACACCTTC. V usage is TRBV19 and J usage is TRBJ1-2; the D is unclear. CDR3 length: 13 residues. The V gene's germline CDR1 is LNHDA and CDR2 SQIVND (reference sequence). The V and J ends lost 3 bases and 6 bases respectively, with 11 bases between them.

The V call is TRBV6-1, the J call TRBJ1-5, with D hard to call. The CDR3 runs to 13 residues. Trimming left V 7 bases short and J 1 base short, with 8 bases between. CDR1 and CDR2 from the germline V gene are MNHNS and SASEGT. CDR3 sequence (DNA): TGTGCCAGCAAGGAGATAAGCAATCAGCCCCAGCATTTT. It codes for CASKEISNQPQHF.

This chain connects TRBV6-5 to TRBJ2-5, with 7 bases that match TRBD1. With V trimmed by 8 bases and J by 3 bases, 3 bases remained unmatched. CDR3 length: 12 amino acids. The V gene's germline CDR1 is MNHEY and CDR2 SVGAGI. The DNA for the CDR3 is TGTGCCAGCGGGACAGTAAAAGAGACCCAGTACTTC. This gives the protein CASGTVKETQYF.

CDR3 loop: CASSHDRTTGELFF. The DNA for the CDR3 is TGTGCCAGCAGTCACGACAGGACCACCGGGGAGCTGTTTTTT. V usage is TRBV7-6 and J usage is TRBJ2-2, with D perhaps matching TRBD1 (6 bases). Germline CDR1 and CDR2: SGHVS and FNYEAQ. Trimming removed 6 bases at V and 4 bases at J, with 12 bases between. This CDR3 has 14 residues.

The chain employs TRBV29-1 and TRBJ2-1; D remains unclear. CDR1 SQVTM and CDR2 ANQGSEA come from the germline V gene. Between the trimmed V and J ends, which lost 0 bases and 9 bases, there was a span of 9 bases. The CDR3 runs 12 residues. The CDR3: CSVEDLVAEQFF. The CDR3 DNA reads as TGCAGCGTTGAAGATCTGGTTGCTGAGCAGTTCTTC.

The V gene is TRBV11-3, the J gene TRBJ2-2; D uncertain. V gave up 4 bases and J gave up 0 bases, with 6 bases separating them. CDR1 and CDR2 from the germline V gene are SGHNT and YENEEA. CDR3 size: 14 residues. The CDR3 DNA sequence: TGTGCCAGCAGCTCGAATTCGAACACCGGGGAGCTGTTTTTT. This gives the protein CASSSNSNTGELFF.

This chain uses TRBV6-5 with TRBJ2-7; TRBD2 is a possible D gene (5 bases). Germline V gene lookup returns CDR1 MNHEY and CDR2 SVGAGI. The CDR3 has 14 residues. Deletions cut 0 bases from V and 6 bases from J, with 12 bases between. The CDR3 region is CASSYSFRGSEQYF. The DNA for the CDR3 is TGTGCCAGCAGTTACTCGTTTCGGGGTAGCGAGCAGTACTTC.

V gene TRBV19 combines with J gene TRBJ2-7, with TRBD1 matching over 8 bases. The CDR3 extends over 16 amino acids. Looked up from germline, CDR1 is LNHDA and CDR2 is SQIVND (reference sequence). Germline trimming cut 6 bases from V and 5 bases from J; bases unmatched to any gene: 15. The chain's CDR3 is CASRVLGGQGNHEQYF. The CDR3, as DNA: TGTGCCAGTAGGGTGCTGGGTGGACAGGGAAATCACGAGCAGTACTTC.

This CDR3 reads CASSLLGRAGGYEQYF. In DNA, the CDR3 is TGTGCCAGCAGCTTACTTGGAAGGGCAGGGGGATACGAGCAGTACTTC. The chain combines TRBV7-9 with TRBJ2-7, with 7 positions matching TRBD1. V gave up 2 bases and J gave up 4 bases; unmatched junction bases: 11. This CDR3 has 16 residues. Germline loops: CDR1 SEHNR, CDR2 FQNEAQ (reference sequence). The full variable domain, with the rest looked up from reference TRBV7-9 and TRBJ2-7, is DTGVSQNPRHKITKRGQNVTFRCDPISEHNRLYWYRQTLGQGPEFLTYFQNEAQLEKSRLLSDRFSAERPKGSFSTLEIQRTEQGDSAMYLCASSLLGRAGGYEQYFGPGTRLTVT.

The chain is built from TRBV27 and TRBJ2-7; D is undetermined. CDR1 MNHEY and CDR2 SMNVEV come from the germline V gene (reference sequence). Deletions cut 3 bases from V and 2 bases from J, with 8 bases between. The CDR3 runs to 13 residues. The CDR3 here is CASSFNGAYEQYF. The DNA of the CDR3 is TGTGCCAGCAGTTTTAACGGAGCCTACGAGCAGTACTTC.

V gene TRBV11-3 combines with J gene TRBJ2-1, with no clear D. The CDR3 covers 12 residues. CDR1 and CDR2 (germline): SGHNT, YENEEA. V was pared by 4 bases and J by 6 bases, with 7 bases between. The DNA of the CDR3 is TGTGCCAGCAGCTCGCTATCCAATGAGCAGTTCTTC. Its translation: CASSSLSNEQFF.

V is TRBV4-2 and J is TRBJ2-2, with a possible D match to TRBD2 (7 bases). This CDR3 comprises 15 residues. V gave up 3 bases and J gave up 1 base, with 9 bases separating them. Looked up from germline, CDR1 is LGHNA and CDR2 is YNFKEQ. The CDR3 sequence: CASSQGGRNTGELFF. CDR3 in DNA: TGTGCCAGCAGCCAGGGGGGGCGGAACACCGGGGAGCTGTTTTTT.

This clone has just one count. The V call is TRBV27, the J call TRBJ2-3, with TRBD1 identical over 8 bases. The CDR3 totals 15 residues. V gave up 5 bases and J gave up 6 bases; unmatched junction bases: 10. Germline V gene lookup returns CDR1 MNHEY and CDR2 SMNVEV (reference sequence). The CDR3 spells CASSQTGGFWDTQYF. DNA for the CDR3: TGTGCCAGCAGTCAAACAGGGGGTTTTTGGGATACGCAGTATTTT.

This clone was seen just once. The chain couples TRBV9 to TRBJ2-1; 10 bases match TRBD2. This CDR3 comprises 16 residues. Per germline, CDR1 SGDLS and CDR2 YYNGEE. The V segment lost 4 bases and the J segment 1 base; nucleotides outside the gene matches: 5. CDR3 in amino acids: CASSPIAGGSYNEQFF. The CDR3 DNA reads TGTGCCAGCAGCCCCATAGCGGGAGGATCCTACAATGAGCAGTTCTTC.

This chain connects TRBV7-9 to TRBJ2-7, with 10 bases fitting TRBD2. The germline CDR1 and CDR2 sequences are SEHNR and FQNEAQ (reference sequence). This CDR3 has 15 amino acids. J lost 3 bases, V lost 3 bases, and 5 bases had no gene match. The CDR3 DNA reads TGTGCCAGCAGCTTCGACACTAGCGGGAACTACGAGCAGTACTTC. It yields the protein CASSFDTSGNYEQYF.

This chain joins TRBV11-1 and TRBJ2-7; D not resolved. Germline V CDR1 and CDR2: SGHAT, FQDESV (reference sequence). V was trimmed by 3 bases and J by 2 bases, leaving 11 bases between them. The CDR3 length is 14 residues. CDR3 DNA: TGTGCCAGCAGCTTGGCTTTCGATCCCTACGAGCAGTACTTC. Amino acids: CASSLAFDPYEQYF.

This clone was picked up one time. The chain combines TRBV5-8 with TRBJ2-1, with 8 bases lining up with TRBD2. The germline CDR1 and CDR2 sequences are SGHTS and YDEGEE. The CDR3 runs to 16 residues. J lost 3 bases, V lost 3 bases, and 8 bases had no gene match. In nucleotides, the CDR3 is TGTGCCAGCAGCTCGGTAGCGGGACCCTACTACAATGAGCAGTTCTTC. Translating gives CASSSVAGPYYNEQFF.

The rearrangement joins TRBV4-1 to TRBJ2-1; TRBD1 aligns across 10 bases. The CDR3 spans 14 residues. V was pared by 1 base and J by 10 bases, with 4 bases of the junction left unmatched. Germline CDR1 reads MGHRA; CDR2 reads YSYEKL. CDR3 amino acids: CASSQGQGAVEQFF. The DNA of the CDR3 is TGCGCCAGCAGCCAAGGACAGGGGGCAGTCGAGCAGTTCTTC.

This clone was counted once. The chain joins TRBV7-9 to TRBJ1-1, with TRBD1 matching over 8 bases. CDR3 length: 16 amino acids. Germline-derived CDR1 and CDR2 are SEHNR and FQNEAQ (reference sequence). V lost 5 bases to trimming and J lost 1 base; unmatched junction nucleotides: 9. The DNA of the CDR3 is TGTGCCAGCAGCCCCCCCCCGGACAGGGCGAACACTGAAGCTTTCTTT. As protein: CASSPPPDRANTEAFF. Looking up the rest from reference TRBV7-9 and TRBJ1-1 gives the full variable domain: DTGVSQNPRHKITKRGQNVTFRCDPISEHNRLYWYRQTLGQGPEFLTYFQNEAQLEKSRLLSDRFSAERPKGSFSTLEIQRTEQGDSAMYLCASSPPPDRANTEAFFGQGTRLTVV.

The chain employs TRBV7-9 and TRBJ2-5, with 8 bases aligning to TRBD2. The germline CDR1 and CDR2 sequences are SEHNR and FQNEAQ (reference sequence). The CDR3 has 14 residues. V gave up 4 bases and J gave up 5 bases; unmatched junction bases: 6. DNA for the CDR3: TGTGCCAGCAGCTCCCTAGCGGGTAGGGAGACCCAGTACTTC. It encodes CASSSLAGRETQYF. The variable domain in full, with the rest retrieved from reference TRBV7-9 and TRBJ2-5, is DTGVSQNPRHKITKRGQNVTFRCDPISEHNRLYWYRQTLGQGPEFLTYFQNEAQLEKSRLLSDRFSAERPKGSFSTLEIQRTEQGDSAMYLCASSSLAGRETQYFGPGTRLLVL.

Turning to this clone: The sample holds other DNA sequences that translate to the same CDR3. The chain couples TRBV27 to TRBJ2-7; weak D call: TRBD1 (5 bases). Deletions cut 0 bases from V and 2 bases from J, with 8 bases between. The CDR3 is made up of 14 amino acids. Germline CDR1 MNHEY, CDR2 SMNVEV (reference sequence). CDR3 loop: CASSLSRQTYEQYF. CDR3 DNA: TGTGCCAGCAGTTTATCCCGACAGACCTACGAGCAGTACTTC.